This T cell receptor (beta chain) is from a study of cytomegalovirus exposure and HLA in healthy donors. Background on the study: According to later analysis, the same platform produced the 100 to 150 validation and several hundred first-cohort repertoires. Whole-study findings and limits: Reportedly, diagnosis of cytomegalovirus status by the classifier showed high specificity and sensitivity.

Germline assignment: CDR1 MGHRA and CDR2 YSYEKL. Deletions cut 0 bases from V and 4 bases from J, with 9 bases between. This CDR3 has 14 residues. With regard to this clone: Its antigen is not known.

It was the approximately 120-subject validation cohort, separate from the approximately 690-subject first cohort, to which the donors belonged. TCRdb keeps only in-frame clones here, not all; method: immunoSEQ multiplex PCR. The top ten clones hold about 3.7% of a sample with 130,000 or so clones, roughly 91% of them seen once. The rearrangement uses TRBV4-1 and TRBJ1-2, with D perhaps matching TRBD1 (6 bases). The specimen was PBMCs. The clonotype comes from a man aged 30-40 years in good health and CMV-seronegative. CDR3 nucleotides: TGCGCCAGCAGCCAAGATCCGGACAGCTATGGCTACACCTTC. Encoded protein: CASSQDPDSYGYTF.